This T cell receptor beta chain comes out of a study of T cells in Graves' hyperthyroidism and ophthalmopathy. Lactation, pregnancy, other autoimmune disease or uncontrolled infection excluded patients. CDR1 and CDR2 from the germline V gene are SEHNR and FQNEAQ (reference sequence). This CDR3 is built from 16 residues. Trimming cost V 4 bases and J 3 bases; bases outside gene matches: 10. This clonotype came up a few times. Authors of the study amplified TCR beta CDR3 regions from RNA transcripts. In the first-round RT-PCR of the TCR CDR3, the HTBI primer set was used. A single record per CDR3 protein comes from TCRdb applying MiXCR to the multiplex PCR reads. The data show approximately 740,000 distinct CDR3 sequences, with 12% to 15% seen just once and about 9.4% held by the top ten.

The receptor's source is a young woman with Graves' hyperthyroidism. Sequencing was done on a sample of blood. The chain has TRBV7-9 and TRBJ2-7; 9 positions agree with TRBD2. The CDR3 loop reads CASSSSGLAGNYEQYF. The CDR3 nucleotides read TGTGCCAGCAGCTCCTCGGGACTAGCTGGGAACTACGAGCAGTACTTC.